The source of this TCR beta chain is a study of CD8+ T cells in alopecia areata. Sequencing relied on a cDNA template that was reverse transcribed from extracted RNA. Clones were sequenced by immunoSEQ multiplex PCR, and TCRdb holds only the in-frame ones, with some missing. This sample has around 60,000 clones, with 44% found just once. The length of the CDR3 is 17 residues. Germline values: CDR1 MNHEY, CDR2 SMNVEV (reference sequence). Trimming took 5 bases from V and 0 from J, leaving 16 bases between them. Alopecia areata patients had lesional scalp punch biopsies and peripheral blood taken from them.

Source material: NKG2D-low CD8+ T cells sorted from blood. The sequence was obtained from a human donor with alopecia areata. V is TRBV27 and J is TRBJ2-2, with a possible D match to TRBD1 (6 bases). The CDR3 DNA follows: TGTGCCAGCAGTACTCACAGGGCACCTACGAACACCGGGGAGCTGTTTTTT. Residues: CASSTHRAPTNTGELFF.